This paragraph reports one TCR beta chain. The data belong to a study of T cell changes during pregnancy in multiple sclerosis. Clones were read by immunoSEQ multiplex PCR, and TCRdb kept only the in-frame ones, dropping some. The sample has roughly 77,000 clones, roughly 92% seen once. The CDR3 runs 13 residues. V was cut by 4 bases and J by 5 bases, with 12 bases left in between. Germline CDR1 MNHEY, CDR2 SMNVEV (reference sequence). V is TRBV27 and J is TRBJ2-7; D unclear. This receptor was taken from a female donor with multiple sclerosis, enrolled in a pregnancy study. Sequencing used peripheral blood, obtained in the second trimester of pregnancy. CDR3 residues: CASSSLDLNEQYF. The CDR3 coding sequence is TGTGCCAGCAGTTCCCTAGACTTGAACGAGCAGTACTTC.